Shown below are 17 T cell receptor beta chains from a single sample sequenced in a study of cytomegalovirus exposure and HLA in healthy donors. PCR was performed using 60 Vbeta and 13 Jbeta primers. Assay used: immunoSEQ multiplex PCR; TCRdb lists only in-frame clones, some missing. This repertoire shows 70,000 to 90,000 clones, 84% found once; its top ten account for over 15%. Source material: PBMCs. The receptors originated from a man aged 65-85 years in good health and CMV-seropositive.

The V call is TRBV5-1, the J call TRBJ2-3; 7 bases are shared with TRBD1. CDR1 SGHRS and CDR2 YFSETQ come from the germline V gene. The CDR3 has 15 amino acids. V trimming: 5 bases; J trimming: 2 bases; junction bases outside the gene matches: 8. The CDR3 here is CASRQTGIVTDTQYF. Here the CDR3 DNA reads TGCGCCAGCAGGCAGACAGGGATCGTCACAGATACGCAGTATTTT. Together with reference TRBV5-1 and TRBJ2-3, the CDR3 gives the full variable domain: KAGVTQTPRYLIKTRGQQVTLSCSPISGHRSVSWYQQTPGQGLQFLFEYFSETQRNKGNFPGRFSGRQFSNSRSEMNVSTLELGDSALYLCASRQTGIVTDTQYFGPGTRLTVL.

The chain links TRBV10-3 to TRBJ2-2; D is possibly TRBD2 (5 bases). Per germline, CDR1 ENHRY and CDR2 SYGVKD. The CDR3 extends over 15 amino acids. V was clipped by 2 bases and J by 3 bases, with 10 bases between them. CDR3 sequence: CAISEAARDTGELFF. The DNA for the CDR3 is TGTGCCATCAGTGAGGCAGCGCGGGACACCGGGGAGCTGTTTTTT.

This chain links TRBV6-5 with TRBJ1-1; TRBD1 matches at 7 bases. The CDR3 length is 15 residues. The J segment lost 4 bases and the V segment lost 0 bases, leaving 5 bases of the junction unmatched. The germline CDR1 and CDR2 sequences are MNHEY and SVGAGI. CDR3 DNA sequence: TGTGCCAGCAGTTACTCTAGACAGGGAGGCACTGAAGCTTTCTTT. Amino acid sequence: CASSYSRQGGTEAFF.

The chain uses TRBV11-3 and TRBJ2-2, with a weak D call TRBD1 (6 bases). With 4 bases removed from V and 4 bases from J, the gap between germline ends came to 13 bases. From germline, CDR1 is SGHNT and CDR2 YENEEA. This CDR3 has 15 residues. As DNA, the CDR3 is TGTGCCAGCAGCTACGACAGGACGGGCACCGGGGAGCTGTTTTTT. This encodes CASSYDRTGTGELFF.

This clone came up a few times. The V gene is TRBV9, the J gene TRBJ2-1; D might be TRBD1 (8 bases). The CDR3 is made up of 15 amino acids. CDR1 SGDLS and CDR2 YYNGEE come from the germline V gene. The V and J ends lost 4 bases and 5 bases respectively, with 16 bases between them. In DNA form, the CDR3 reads TGTGCCAGCAGCCTAACAGGGGGGGGCCACAATGAGCAGTTCTTC. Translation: CASSLTGGGHNEQFF. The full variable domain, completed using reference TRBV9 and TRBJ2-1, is DSGVTQTPKHLITATGQRVTLRCSPRSGDLSVYWYQQSLDQGLQFLIQYYNGEERAKGNILERFSAQQFPDLHSELNLSSLELGDSALYFCASSLTGGGHNEQFFGPGTRLTVL.

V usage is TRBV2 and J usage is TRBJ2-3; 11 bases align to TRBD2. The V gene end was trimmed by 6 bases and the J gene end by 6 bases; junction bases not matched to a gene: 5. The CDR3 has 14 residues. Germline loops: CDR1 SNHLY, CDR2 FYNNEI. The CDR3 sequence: CASSVLAGADTQYF. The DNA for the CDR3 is TGTGCCAGCAGCGTACTAGCGGGGGCGGATACGCAGTATTTT.

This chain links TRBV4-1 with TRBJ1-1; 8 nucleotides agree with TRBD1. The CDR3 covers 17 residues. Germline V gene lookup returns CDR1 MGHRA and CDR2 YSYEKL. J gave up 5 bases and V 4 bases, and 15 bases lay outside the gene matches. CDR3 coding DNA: TGCGCCAGCAGCCGAGGGGCCGGGACAGGAATGGGAACTGAAGCTTTCTTT. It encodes CASSRGAGTGMGTEAFF.

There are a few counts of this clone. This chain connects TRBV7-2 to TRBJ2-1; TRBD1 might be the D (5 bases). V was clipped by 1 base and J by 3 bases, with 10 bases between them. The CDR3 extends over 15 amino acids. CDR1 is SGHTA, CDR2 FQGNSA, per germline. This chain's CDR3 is CASSLVGAVYNEQFF. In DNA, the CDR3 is TGTGCCAGCAGCTTAGTAGGGGCAGTCTACAATGAGCAGTTCTTC.

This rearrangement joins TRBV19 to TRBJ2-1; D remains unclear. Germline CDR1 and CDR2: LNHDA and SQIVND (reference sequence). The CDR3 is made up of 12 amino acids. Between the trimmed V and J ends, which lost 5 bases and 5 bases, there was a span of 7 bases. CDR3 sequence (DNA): TGTGCCAGTAGTCCTAGAAACAATGAGCAGTTCTTC. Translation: CASSPRNNEQFF.

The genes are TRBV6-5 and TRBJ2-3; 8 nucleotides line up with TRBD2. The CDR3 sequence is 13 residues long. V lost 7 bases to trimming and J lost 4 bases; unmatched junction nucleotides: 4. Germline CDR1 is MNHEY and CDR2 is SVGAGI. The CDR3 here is CASTSTSADTQYF. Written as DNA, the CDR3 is TGTGCCAGCACCTCGACTAGCGCAGATACGCAGTATTTT.

The CDR3 DNA reads as TGTGCCAGCAGACCCGGGACACCAAACACTGAAGCTTTCTTT. Translating it yields CASRPGTPNTEAFF. The rearrangement links TRBV6-5 to TRBJ1-1, with TRBD1 as a possible D gene (6 bases). The germline V and J ends were trimmed by 6 bases and 2 bases, with 13 bases remaining between them. Per the germline V gene, CDR1 is MNHEY and CDR2 is SVGAGI. This CDR3 has 14 amino acids.

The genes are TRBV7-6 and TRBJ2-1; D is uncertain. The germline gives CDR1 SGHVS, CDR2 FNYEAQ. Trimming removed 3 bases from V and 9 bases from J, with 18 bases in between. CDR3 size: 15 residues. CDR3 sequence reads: CASSFSSARFGEQFF. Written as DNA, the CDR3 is TGTGCCAGCAGCTTTTCAAGCGCCCGTTTCGGTGAGCAGTTCTTC.

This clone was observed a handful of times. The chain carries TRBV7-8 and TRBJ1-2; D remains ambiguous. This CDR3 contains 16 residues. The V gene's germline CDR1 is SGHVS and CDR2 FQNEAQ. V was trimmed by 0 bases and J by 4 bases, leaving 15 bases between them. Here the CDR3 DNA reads TGTGCCAGCAGCTTAGCCACTTCACGGGTTGGCTATGGCTACACCTTC. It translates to CASSLATSRVGYGYTF.

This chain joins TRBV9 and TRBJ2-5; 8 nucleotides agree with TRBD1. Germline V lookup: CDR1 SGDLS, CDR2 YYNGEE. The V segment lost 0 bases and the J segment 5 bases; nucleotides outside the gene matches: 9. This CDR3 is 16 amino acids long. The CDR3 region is CASSVASGQGRETQYF. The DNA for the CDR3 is TGTGCCAGCAGCGTAGCTTCCGGACAGGGAAGGGAGACCCAGTACTTC.

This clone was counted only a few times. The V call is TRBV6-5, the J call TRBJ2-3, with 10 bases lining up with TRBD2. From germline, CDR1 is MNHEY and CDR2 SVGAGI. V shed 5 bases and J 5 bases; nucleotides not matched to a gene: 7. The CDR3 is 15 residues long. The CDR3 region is CASSISGGTIDTQYF. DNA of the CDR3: TGTGCCAGCAGTATTAGCGGGGGGACTATAGATACGCAGTATTTT.

Written as DNA, the CDR3 is TGTGCCAGCAGCTTTTGGGGGCCTGAAAAACTGTTTTTT. The encoded protein is CASSFWGPEKLFF. The chain joins TRBV5-8 to TRBJ1-4, with a tentative D call TRBD1 (6 bases). V was trimmed by 2 bases and J by 7 bases, leaving 9 bases between them. This CDR3 contains 13 residues. Germline loops: CDR1 SGHTS, CDR2 YDEGEE.

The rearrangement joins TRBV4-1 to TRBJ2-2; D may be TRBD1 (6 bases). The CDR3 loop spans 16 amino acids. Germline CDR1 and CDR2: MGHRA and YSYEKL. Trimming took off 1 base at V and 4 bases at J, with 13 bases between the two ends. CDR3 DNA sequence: TGCGCCAGCAGCCAAGGAAGGACAGCGAGCACCGGGGAGCTGTTTTTT. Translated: CASSQGRTASTGELFF.